Included here is one T cell receptor beta chain sequence, with context. Its cognate antigen is unknown. Trimming took off 4 bases at V and 2 bases at J, with 10 bases between the two ends. Germline-derived CDR1 and CDR2 are SNHLY and FYNNEI. This CDR3 has 14 residues. Clones were read by immunoSEQ multiplex PCR, and TCRdb kept only the in-frame ones, dropping some. The sample lists 30,000 to 35,000 clones, roughly 74% occurring once. This specimen comes from a study of T cell responses to AZD1222 COVID-19 vaccine. Study outcomes and limitations: Increased Spike-specific TCR breadth and depth were observed after two AZD1222 doses. Reports say nearly half of spike-specific TCRs go after unmutated variant regions. The study sampled repertoires only after the peak T cell response.

The sequence was collected from an adult who received the AZD1222 COVID-19 vaccine. The V gene is TRBV2, the J gene TRBJ2-3; a weak D match, TRBD2 (6 bases). This specimen consisted of peripheral blood, obtained 28 days after the second AZD1222 dose. The CDR3: CASSASGFTDTQYF. DNA of the CDR3: TGTGCCAGCAGTGCAAGCGGGTTCACAGATACGCAGTATTTT.